This entry concerns a single T cell receptor beta chain. The sample is drawn from a study of blood T cell repertoires in COVID-19. Study overall: Italy, Spain and the United States were the sources of the convalescent and acute COVID-19 samples. From T cells, B-cell-depleted T cells, or PBMCs came the material, which was cDNA or gDNA.

Original methodology: Estimated nucleated cell counts came from reference gene primer amplification. The method was immunoSEQ multiplex PCR; TCRdb's version includes in-frame clones alone and lacks a portion of them. D and trimming come from the DNA, and the V and J calls and clone size come from that table. The profile shows some 180,000 clones, roughly 85% of them singletons. Trimming shortened V by 2 bases and J by 3 bases, and 14 bases separated the two germline ends. Germline V gives CDR1 LNHDA, CDR2 SQIVND (reference sequence). The CDR3 sequence is 16 residues long. Sequenced: peripheral blood. The V and J genes are TRBV19 and TRBJ1-5; tentative D call: TRBD1 (6 bases). The source of this sequence is a woman aged 55-70 years with acute or convalescent COVID-19. CDR3 region: CASSISRQAYNQPQHF. The CDR3 DNA sequence: TGTGCCAGTAGTATAAGCCGACAGGCCTACAATCAGCCCCAGCATTTT.